This T cell receptor beta chain was identified during a study of shared clonotypes between healthy human individuals. For the study at large: Each donor's CD8 memory used one plate, CD8 naive two, each CD4 subset three.

Findings and limits, study-wide: Four donors had around 5.2% of their naive CD4 clonotypes in common. The study generally estimated greater richness for naive than memory subsets. Sorted-subset samples were not fully sequenced, rarefaction indicated.

With regard to this clone: Its antigen is unidentified.

Sequencing used immunoSEQ multiplex PCR; TCRdb keeps in-frame clones, though not all of them. There are some 2.3 million clones in the sample; 85% to 95% occur only once, and under 0.45% lies in the top ten. Sample: naive CD4+ T cells from PBMCs. Subset: CD45RA+ positively selected. This TCR came from a man aged 18 to 29 in good health. Some clones in this sample may be carry-over from other donors' samples.

The CDR3 here is CASSLGPAGGQAEQYF. CDR3 bases: TGTGCCAGCAGCCTAGGTCCGGCGGGAGGGCAGGCCGAGCAGTACTTC. The genes are TRBV7-8 and TRBJ2-7; 9 bases agree with TRBD2. This CDR3 spans 16 amino acids. V lost 5 bases and J lost 6; bases outside the gene matches: 14. Germline CDR1 reads SGHVS; CDR2 reads FQNEAQ. The full variable domain, rest sourced from reference TRBV7-8 and TRBJ2-7, is GAGVSQSPRYKVAKRGQDVALRCDPISGHVSLFWYQQALGQGPEFLTYFQNEAQLDKSGLPSDRFFAERPEGSVSTLKIQRTQQEDSAVYLCASSLGPAGGQAEQYFGPGTRLTVT.